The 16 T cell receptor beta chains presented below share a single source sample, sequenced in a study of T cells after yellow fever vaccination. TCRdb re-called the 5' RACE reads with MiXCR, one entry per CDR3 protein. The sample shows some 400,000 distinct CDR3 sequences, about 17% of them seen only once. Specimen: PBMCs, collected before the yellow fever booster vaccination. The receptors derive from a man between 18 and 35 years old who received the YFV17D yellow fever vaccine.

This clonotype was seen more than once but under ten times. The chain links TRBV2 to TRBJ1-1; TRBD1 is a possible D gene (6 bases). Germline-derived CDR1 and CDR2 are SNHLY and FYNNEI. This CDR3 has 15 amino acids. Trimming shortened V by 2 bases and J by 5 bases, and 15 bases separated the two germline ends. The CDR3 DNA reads TGTGCCAGCAGTGAATCGGGGGGCAGATTTACTGAAGCTTTCTTT. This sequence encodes CASSESGGRFTEAFF.

CDR3 region: CASSPGTGIQPQHF. The CDR3, as DNA: TGCGCCAGCAGTCCCGGGACAGGGATTCAGCCCCAGCATTTT. The rearrangement links TRBV10-2 to TRBJ1-5; 9 bases agree with TRBD1. The CDR3 has 14 residues. V lost 5 bases and J lost 6; bases outside the gene matches: 5. From germline, CDR1 is WSHSY and CDR2 SAAADI.

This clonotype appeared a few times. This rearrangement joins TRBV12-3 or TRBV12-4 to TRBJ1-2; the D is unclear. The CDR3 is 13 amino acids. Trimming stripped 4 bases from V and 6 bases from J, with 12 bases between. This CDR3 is CASSSMAGHGYTF. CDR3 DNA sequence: TGTGCCAGCAGTTCGATGGCAGGTCATGGCTACACCTTC.

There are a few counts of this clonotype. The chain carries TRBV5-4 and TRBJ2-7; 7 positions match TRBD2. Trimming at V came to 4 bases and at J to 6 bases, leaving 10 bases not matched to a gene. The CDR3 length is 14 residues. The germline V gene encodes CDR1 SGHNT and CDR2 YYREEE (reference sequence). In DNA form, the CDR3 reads TGTGCCAGCAGCCGCAGCGGGGCCCGCTCCGAGCAGTACTTC. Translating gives CASSRSGARSEQYF.

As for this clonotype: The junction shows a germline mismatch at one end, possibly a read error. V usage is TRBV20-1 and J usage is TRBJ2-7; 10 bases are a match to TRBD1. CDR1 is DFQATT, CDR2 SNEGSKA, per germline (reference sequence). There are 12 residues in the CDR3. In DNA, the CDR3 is TGCAGTTCTAGGACAGGGGGATGGGAGCAGTACTTC. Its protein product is CSSRTGGWEQYF.

The CDR3 is CASSQPDWGQGGTDTQYF. The CDR3 DNA reads TGCGCCAGCAGCCAACCTGACTGGGGACAGGGAGGAACAGATACGCAGTATTTT. The chain uses TRBV4-1 and TRBJ2-3; 9 bases line up with TRBD1. J lost 3 bases, V lost 2 bases, and 12 bases had no gene match. Germline CDR1 is MGHRA and CDR2 is YSYEKL. The CDR3 length is 18 residues.

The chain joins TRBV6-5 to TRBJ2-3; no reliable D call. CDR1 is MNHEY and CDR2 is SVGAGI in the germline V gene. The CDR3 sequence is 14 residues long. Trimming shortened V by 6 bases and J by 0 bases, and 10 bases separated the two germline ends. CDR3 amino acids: CASRRGRSTDTQYF. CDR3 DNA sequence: TGTGCCAGCAGGCGAGGCAGAAGCACAGATACGCAGTATTTT.

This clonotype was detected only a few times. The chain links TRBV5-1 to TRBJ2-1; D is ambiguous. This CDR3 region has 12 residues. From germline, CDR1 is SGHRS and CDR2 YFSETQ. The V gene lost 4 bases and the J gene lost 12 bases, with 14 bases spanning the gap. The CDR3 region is CASSTEAGPQFF. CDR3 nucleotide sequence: TGCGCCAGCAGCACAGAAGCCGGACCGCAGTTCTTC.

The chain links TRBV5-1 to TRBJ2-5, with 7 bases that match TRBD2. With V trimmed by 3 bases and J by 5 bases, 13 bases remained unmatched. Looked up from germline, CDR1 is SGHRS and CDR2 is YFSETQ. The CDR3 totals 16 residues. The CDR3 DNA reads TGCGCCAGCAGCTCCCAGAGGACTAGTTTGGGCGAGACCCAGTACTTC. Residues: CASSSQRTSLGETQYF.

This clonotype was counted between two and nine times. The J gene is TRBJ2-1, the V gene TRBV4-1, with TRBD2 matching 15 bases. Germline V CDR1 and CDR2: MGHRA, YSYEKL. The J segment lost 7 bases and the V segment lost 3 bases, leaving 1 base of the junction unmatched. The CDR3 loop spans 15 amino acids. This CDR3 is CASSHGLAGGNEQFF. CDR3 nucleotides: TGCGCCAGCAGCCACGGACTAGCGGGGGGGAATGAGCAGTTCTTC.

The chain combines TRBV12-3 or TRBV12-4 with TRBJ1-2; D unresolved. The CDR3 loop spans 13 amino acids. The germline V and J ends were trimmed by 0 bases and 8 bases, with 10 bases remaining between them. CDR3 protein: CASSLAPLMGYTF. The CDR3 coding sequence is TGTGCCAGCAGTTTAGCGCCCCTGATGGGCTACACCTTC.

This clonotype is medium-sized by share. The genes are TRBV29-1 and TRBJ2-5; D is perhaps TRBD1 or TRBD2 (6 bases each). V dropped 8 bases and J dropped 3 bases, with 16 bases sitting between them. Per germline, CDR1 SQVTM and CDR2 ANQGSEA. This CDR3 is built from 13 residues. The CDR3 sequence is CSTQRGAEETQYF. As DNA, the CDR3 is TGCAGCACCCAAAGGGGGGCGGAAGAGACCCAGTACTTC. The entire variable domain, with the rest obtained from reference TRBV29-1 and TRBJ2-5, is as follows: SAVISQKPSRDICQRGTSLTIQCQVDSQVTMMFWYRQQPGQSLTLIATANQGSEATYESGFVIDKFPISRPNLTFSTLTVSNMSPEDSSIYLCSTQRGAEETQYFGPGTRLLVL.

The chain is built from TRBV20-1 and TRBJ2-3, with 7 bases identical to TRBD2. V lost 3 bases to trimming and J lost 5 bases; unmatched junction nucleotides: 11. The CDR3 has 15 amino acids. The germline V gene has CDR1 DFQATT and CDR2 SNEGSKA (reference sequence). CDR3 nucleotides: TGCAGTGCTAGTTGGGGGGGGTACATCGGAGATACGCAGTATTTT. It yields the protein CSASWGGYIGDTQYF.

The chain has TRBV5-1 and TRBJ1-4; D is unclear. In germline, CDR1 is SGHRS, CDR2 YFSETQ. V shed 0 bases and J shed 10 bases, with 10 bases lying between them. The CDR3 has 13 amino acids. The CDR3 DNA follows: TGCGCCAGCAGCTTGGCGGGGTTGTCAAAACTGTTTTTT. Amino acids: CASSLAGLSKLFF. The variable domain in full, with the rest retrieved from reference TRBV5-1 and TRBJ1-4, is KAGVTQTPRYLIKTRGQQVTLSCSPISGHRSVSWYQQTPGQGLQFLFEYFSETQRNKGNFPGRFSGRQFSNSRSEMNVSTLELGDSALYLCASSLAGLSKLFFGSGTQLSVL.

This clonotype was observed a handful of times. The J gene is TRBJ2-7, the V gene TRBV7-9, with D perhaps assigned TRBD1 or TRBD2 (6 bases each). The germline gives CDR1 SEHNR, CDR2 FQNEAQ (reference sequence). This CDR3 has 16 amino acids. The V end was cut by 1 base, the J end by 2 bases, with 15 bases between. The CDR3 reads CASSLGGKGGAYEQYV. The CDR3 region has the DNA TGTGCCAGCAGCTTAGGCGGGAAGGGGGGTGCCTACGAGCAGTACGTC.

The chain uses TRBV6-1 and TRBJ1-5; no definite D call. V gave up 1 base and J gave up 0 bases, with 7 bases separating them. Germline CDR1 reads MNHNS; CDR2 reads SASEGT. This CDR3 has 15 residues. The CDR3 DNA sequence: TGTGCCAGCAGTGAAGGCGGGATTAGCAATCAGCCCCAGCATTTT. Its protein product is CASSEGGISNQPQHF.